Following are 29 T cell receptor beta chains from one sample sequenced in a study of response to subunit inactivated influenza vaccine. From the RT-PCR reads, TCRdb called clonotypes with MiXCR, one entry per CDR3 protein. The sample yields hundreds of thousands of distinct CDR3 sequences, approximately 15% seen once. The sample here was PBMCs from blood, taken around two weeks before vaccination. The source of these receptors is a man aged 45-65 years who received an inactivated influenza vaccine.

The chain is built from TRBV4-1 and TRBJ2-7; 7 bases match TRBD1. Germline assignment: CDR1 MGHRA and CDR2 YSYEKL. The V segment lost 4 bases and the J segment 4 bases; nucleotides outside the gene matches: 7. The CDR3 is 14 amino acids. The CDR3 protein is CASSRGTANYEQYF. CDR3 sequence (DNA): TGCGCCAGCAGCCGAGGGACAGCGAATTACGAGCAGTACTTC.

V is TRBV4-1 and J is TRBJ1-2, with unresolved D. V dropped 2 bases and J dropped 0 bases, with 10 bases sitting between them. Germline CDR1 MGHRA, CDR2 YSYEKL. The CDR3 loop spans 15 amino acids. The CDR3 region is CASSQQAGANYGYTF. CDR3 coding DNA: TGCGCCAGCAGCCAACAGGCCGGGGCTAACTATGGCTACACCTTC.

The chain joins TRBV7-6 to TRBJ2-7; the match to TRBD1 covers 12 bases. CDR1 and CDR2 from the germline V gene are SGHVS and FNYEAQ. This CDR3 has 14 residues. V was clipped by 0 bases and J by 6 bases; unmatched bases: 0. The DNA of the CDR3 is TGTGCCAGCAGCTTAGCGGGACAGGGGGCCGAGCAGTACTTC. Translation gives CASSLAGQGAEQYF. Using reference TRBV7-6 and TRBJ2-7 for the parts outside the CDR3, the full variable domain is GAGVSQSPRYKVTKRGQDVALRCDPISGHVSLYWYRQALGQGPEFLTYFNYEAQQDKSGLPNDRFSAERPEGSISTLTIQRTEQRDSAMYRCASSLAGQGAEQYFGPGTRLTVT.

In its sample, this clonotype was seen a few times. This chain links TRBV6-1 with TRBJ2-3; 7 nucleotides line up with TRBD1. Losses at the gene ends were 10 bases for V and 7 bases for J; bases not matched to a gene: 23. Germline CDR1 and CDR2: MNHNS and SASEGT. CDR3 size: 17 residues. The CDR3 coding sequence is TGTGCCACCGCTGAAGGGGGCGGACCCTCGGGGTTGCATACGCAGTATTTT. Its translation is CATAEGGGPSGLHTQYF.

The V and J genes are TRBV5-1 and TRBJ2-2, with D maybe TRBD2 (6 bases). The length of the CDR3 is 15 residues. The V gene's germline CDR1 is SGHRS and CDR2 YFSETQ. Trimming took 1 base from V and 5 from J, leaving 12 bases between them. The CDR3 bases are TGCGCCAGCAGCTTGAATGCGGGAAAAACCGGGGAGCTGTTTTTT. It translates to CASSLNAGKTGELFF. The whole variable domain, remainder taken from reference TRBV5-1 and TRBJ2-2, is KAGVTQTPRYLIKTRGQQVTLSCSPISGHRSVSWYQQTPGQGLQFLFEYFSETQRNKGNFPGRFSGRQFSNSRSEMNVSTLELGDSALYLCASSLNAGKTGELFFGEGSRLTVL.

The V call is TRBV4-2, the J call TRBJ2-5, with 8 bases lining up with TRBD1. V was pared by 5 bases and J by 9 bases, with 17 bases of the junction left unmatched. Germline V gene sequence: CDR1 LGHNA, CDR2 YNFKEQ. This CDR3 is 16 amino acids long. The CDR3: CASSAAEKTGDESQYF. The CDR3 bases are TGTGCCAGCAGCGCAGCAGAGAAGACAGGGGACGAGTCCCAGTACTTC.

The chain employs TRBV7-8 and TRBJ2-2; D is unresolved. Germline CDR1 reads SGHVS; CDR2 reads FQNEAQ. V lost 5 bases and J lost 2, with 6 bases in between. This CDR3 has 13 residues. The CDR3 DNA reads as TGTGCCAGCAGCACAATTAACACCGGGGAGCTGTTTTTT. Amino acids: CASSTINTGELFF.

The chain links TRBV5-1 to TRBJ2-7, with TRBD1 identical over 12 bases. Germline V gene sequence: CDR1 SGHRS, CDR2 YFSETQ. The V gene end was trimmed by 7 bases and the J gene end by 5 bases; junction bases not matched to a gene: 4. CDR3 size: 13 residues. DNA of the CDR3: TGCGCCAGCGGGACAGGGGGCCGCGACGAGCAGTACTTC. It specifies CASGTGGRDEQYF. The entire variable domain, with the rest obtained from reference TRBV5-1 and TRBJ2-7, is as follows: KAGVTQTPRYLIKTRGQQVTLSCSPISGHRSVSWYQQTPGQGLQFLFEYFSETQRNKGNFPGRFSGRQFSNSRSEMNVSTLELGDSALYLCASGTGGRDEQYFGPGTRLTVT.

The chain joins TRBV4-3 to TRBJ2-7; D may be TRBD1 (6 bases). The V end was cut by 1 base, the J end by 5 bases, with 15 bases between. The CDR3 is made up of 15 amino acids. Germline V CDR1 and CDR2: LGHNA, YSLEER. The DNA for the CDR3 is TGCGCCAGCAGCCAAGGCCGAACAGGGAGCGACGAGCAGTACTTC. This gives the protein CASSQGRTGSDEQYF.

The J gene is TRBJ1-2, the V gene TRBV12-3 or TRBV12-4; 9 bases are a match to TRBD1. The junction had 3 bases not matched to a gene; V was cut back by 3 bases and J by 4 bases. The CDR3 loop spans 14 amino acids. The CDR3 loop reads CASSLEQGAYGYTF. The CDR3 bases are TGTGCCAGCAGTTTGGAACAGGGGGCCTATGGCTACACCTTC.

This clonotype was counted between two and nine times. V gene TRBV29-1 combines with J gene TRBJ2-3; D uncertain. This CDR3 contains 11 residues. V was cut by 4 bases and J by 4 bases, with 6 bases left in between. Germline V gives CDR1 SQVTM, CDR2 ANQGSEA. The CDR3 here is CSVAGPDTQYF. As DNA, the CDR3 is TGCAGCGTTGCTGGGCCAGATACGCAGTATTTT.

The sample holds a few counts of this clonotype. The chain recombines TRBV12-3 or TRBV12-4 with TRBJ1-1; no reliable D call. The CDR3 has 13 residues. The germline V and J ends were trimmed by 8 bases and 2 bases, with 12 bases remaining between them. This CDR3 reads CASVLVGNTEAFF. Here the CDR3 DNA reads TGTGCCAGCGTTTTGGTGGGAAACACTGAAGCTTTCTTT.

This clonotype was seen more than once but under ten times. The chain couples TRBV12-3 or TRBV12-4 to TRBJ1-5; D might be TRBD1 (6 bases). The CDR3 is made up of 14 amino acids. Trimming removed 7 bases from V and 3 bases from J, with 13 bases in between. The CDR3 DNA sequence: TGTGCCAGCATTAAGGGGGGGATCAATCAGCCCCAGCATTTT. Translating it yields CASIKGGINQPQHF.

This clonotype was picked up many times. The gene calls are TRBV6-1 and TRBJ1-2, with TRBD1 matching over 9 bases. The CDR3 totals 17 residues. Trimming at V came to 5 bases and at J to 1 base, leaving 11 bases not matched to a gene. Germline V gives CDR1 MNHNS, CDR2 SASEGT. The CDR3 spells CASSSPGQGPINYGYTF. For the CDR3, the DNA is TGTGCCAGCAGTAGCCCGGGACAGGGACCTATTAACTATGGCTACACCTTC.

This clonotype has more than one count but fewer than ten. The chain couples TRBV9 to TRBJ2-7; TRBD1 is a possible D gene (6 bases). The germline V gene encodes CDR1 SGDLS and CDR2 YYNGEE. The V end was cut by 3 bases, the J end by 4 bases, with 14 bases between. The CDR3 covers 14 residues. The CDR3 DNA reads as TGTGCCAGCAGCGCACAGGGTAGAGGGTACGAGCAGTACTTC. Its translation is CASSAQGRGYEQYF.

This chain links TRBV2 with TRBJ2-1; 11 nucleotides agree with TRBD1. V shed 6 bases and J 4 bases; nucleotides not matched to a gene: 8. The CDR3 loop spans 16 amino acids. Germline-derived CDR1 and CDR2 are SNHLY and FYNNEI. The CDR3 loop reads CASRRAGTGGYNEQFF. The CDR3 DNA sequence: TGTGCCAGCAGGCGAGCCGGGACAGGGGGTTACAATGAGCAGTTCTTC.

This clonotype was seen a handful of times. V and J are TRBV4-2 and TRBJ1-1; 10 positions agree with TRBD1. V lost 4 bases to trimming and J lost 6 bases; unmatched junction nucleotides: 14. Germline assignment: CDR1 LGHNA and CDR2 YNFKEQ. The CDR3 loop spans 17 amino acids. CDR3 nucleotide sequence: TGTGCCAGCAGCCTAGAAACCGGGACAGGGGTACTCGCTGAAGCTTTCTTT. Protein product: CASSLETGTGVLAEAFF.

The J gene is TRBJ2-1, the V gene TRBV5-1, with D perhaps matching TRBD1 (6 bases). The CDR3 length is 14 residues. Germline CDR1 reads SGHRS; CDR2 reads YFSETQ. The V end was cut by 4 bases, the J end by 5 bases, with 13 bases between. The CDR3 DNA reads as TGCGCCAGCAGCGGGACACATTCCAACAATGAGCAGTTCTTC. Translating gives CASSGTHSNNEQFF.

DNA of the CDR3: TGTGCCAGCAGCCCCCGACAGGGGGTCGTCTCCGAGCAGTACTTC. Residues: CASSPRQGVVSEQYF. The genes are TRBV11-2 and TRBJ2-7; 9 nucleotides line up with TRBD1. Trimming removed 5 bases from V and 6 bases from J; junction bases left unmatched: 11. Germline V gives CDR1 SGHAT, CDR2 FQNNGV. This CDR3 region has 15 residues. The full variable domain, completed using reference TRBV11-2 and TRBJ2-7, is EAGVAQSPRYKIIEKRQSVAFWCNPISGHATLYWYQQILGQGPKLLIQFQNNGVVDDSQLPKDRFSAERLKGVDSTLKIQPAKLEDSAVYLCASSPRQGVVSEQYFGPGTRLTVT.

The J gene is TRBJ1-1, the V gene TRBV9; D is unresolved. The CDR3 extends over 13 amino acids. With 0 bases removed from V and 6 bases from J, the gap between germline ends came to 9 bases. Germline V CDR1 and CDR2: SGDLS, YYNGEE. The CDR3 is CASSVEHRSEAFF. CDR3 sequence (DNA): TGTGCCAGCAGCGTAGAGCATCGGTCTGAAGCTTTCTTT. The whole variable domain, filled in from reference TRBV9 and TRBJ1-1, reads DSGVTQTPKHLITATGQRVTLRCSPRSGDLSVYWYQQSLDQGLQFLIQYYNGEERAKGNILERFSAQQFPDLHSELNLSSLELGDSALYFCASSVEHRSEAFFGQGTRLTVV.

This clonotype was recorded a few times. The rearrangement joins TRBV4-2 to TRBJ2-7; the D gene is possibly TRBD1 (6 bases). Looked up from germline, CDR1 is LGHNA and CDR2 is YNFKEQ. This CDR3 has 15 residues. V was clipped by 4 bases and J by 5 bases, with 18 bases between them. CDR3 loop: CASSLMDAGVHEQYF. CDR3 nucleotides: TGTGCCAGCAGCCTCATGGACGCAGGGGTCCACGAGCAGTACTTC.

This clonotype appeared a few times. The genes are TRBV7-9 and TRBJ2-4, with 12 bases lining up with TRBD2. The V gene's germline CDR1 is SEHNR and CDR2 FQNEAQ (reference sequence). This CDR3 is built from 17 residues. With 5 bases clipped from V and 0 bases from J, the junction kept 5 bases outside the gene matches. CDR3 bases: TGTGCCAGCAGCGATGGACTAGCGGGATTAGCCAAAAACATTCAGTACTTC. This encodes CASSDGLAGLAKNIQYF.

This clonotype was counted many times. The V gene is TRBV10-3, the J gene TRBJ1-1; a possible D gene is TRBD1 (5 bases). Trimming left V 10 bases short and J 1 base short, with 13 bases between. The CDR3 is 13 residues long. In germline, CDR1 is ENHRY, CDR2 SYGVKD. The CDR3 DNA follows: TGTGCCAGCGGGACTGCAACGAACACTGAAGCTTTCTTT. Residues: CASGTATNTEAFF.

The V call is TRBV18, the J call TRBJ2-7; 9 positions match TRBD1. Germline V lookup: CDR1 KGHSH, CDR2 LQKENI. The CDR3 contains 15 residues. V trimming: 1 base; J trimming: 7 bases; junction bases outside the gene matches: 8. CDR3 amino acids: CASSPRGQGHWEQYF. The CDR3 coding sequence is TGTGCCAGCTCACCACGGGGACAGGGTCACTGGGAGCAGTACTTC.

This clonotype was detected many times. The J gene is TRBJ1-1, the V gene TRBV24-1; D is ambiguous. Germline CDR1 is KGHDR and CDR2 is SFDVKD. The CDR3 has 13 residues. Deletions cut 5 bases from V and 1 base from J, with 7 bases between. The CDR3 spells CATSGYKNTEAFF. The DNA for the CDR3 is TGTGCCACCAGTGGATACAAGAACACTGAAGCTTTCTTT.

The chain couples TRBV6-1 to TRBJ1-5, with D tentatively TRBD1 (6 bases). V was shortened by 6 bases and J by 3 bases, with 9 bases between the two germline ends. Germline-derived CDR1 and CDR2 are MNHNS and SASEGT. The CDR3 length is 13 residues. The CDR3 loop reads CASRDSFNQPQHF. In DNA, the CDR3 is TGTGCCAGCAGGGACAGCTTCAATCAGCCCCAGCATTTT.

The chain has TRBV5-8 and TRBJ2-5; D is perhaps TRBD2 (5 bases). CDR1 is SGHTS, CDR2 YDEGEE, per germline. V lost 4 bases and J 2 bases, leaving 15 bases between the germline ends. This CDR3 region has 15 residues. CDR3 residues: CASSLIHRGQETQYF. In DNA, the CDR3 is TGTGCCAGCAGCCTTATACATCGGGGTCAAGAGACCCAGTACTTC.

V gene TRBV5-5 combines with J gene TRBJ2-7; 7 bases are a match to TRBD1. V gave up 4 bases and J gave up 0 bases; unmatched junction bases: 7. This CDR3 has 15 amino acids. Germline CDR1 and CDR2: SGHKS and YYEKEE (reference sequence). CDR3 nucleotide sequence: TGTGCCAGCAGCATCCGGGACAGCCTCTCCTACGAGCAGTACTTC. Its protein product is CASSIRDSLSYEQYF.

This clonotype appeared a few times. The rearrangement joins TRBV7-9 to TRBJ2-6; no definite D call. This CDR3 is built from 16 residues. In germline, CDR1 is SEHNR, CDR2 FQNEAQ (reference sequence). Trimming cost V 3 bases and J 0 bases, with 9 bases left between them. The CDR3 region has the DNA TGTGCCAGCAGCTTCTTTTCTAGCTCTGGGGCCAACGTCCTGACTTTC. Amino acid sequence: CASSFFSSSGANVLTF.